The clone carrying this T cell receptor (beta chain) was picked up a small number of times. As yet, its antigen is unknown. This CDR3 region has 13 residues. V gave up 1 base and J gave up 9 bases, with 12 bases separating them. The V gene's germline CDR1 is GTSNPN and CDR2 SVGIG (reference sequence). Sequencing was performed with immunoSEQ multiplex PCR; in TCRdb, only in-frame clones are kept and a portion is missing. The sample contains 110,000 or so clones, approximately 56% of which appear only once. These data belong to a study of cytotoxic CD8 clonotypes in ibrutinib-treated CLL. Study summary: It was after a median approximately twelve months of treatment, range 6 to 36, that response samples were taken. General study findings and limits: Clonality grew at ibrutinib response; at progression, it decreased back toward baseline.

The receptor was derived from a human donor with chronic lymphocytic leukemia. The genes are TRBV30 and TRBJ1-4, with D unresolved. This sample comprised PBMCs, obtained after 24 months of ibrutinib treatment. The CDR3 DNA is TGTGCCTGGAGTGGGAAACCGAGTCAAAAACTGTTTTTT. Residues: CAWSGKPSQKLFF.